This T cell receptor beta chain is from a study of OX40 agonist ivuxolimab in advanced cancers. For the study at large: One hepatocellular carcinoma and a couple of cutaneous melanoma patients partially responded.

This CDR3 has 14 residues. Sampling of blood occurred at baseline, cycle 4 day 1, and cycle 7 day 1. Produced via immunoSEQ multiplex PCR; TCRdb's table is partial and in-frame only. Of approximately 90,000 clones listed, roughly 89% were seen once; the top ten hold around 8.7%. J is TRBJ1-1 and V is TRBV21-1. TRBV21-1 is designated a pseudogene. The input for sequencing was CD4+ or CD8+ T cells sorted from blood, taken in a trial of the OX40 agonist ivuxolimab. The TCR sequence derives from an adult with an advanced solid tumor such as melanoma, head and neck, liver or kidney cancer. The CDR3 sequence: CASSVNPWNTEAFF. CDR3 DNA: TGTGCCAGCAGCGTAAATCCTTGGAACACTGAAGCTTTCTTT.